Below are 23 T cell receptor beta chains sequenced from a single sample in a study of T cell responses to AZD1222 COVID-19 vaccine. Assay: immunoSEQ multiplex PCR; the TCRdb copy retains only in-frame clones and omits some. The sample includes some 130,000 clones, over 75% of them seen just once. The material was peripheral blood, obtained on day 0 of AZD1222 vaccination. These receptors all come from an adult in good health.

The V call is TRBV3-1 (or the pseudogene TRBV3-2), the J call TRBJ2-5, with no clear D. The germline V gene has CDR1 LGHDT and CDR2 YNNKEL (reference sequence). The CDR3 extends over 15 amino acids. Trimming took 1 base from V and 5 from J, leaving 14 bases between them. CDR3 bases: TGTGCCAGCAGCCAAGCTGACGCAGTCTCGGAGACCCAGTACTTC. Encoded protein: CASSQADAVSETQYF.

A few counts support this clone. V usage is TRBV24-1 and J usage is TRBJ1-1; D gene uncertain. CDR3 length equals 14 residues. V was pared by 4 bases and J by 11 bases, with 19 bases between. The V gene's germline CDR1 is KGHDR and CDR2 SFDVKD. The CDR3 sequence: CATSEGFSVRHAFF. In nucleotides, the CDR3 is TGTGCCACCAGTGAGGGTTTTTCAGTCAGGCATGCTTTCTTT.

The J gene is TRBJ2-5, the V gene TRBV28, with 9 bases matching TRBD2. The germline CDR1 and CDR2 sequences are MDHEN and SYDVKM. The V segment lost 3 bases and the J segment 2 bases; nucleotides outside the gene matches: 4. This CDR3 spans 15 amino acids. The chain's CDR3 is CASSLTSGVQETQYF. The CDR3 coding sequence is TGTGCCAGCAGTTTGACTAGCGGAGTACAAGAGACCCAGTACTTC.

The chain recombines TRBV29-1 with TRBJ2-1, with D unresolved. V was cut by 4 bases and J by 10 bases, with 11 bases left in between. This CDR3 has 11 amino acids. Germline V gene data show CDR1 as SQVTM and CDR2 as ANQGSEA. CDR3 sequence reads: CSVAEPGEQFF. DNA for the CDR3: TGCAGCGTTGCCGAGCCTGGAGAGCAGTTCTTC.

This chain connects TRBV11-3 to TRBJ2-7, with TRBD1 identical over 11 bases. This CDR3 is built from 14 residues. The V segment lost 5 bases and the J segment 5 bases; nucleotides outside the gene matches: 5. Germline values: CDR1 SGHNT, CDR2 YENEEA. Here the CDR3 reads CASSRTGGLDEQYF. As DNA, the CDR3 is TGTGCCAGCAGCCGGACAGGGGGCTTGGACGAGCAGTACTTC.

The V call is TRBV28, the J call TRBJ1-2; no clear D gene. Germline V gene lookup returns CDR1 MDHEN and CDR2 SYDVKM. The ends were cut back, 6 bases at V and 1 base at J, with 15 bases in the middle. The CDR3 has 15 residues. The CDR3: CASSDTDIDNYGYTF. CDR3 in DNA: TGTGCCAGCAGCGACACAGACATAGATAACTATGGCTACACCTTC.

CDR3 in amino acids: CASSFWGREETQYF. The DNA for the CDR3 is TGTGCCAGCAGTTTCTGGGGGCGGGAAGAGACCCAGTACTTC. V usage is TRBV27 and J usage is TRBJ2-5; D may be TRBD1 (6 bases). CDR3 length: 14 amino acids. Germline-derived CDR1 and CDR2 are MNHEY and SMNVEV (reference sequence). Deletions cut 3 bases from V and 3 bases from J, with 11 bases between.

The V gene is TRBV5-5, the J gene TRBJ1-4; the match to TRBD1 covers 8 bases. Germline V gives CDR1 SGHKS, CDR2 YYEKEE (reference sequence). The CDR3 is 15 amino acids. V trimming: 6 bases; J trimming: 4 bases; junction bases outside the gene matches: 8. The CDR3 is CASTQTGQGNEKLFF. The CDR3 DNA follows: TGTGCCAGCACGCAAACTGGACAGGGTAATGAAAAACTGTTTTTT.

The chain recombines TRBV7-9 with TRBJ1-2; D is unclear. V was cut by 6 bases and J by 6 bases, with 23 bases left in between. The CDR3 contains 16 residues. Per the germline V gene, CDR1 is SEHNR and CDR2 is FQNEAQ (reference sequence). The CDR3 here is CASSSTPRRINHGYTF. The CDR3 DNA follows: TGTGCCAGCAGTTCGACCCCCCGCAGGATCAACCATGGCTACACCTTC.

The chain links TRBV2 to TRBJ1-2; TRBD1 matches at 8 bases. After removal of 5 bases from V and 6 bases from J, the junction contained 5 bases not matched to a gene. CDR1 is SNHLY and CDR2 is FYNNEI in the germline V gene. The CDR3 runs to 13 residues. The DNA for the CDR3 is TGTGCCAGCAGTCAAGGGACAGGTCATGGCTACACCTTC. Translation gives CASSQGTGHGYTF.

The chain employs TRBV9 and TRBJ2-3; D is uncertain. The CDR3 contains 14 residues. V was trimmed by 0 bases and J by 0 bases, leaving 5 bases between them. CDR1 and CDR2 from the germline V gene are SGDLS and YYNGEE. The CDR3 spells CASSVGPSTDTQYF. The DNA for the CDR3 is TGTGCCAGCAGCGTAGGACCTAGCACAGATACGCAGTATTTT.

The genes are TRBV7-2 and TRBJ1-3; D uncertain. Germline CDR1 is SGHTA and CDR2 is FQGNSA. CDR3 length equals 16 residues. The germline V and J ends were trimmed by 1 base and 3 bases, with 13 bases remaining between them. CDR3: CASSLGLVGGGNTIYF. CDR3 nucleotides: TGTGCCAGCAGCTTAGGGCTGGTGGGAGGTGGAAACACCATATATTTT.

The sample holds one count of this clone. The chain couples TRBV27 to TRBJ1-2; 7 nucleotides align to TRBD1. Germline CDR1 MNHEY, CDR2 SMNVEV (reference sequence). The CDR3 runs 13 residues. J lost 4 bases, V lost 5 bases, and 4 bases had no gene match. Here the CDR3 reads CASSPTGAYGYTF. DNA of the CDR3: TGTGCCAGCAGTCCCACAGGGGCCTATGGCTACACCTTC.

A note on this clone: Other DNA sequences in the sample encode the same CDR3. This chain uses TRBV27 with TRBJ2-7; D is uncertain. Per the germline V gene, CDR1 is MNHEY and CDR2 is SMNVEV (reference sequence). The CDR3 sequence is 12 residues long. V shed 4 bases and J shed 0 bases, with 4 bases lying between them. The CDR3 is CASSSSSYEQYF. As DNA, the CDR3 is TGTGCCAGCAGTTCCTCCTCCTACGAGCAGTACTTC.

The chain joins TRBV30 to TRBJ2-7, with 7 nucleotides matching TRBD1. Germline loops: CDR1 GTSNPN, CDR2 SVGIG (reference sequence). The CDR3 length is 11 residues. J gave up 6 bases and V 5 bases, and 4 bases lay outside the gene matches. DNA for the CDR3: TGTGCCTGGGGAACAGGGGTCGAGCAGTACTTC. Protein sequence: CAWGTGVEQYF.

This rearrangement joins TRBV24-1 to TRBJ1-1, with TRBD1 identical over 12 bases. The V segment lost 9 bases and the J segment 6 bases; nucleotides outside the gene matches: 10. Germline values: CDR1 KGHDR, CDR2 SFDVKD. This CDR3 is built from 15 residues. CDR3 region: CATPGTGGDRAEAFF. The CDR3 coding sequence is TGTGCCACCCCTGGGACAGGGGGCGATCGGGCTGAAGCTTTCTTT.

The CDR3 protein is CASSVAGTSSYEQYF. The CDR3 DNA reads TGTGCCAGCAGCGTAGCTGGTACCAGCTCCTACGAGCAGTACTTC. The gene calls are TRBV9 and TRBJ2-7; D gene uncertain. The CDR3 runs to 15 residues. Trimming shortened V by 0 bases and J by 0 bases, and 10 bases separated the two germline ends. The germline V gene has CDR1 SGDLS and CDR2 YYNGEE. Full variable domain (missing parts from reference TRBV9 and TRBJ2-7): DSGVTQTPKHLITATGQRVTLRCSPRSGDLSVYWYQQSLDQGLQFLIQYYNGEERAKGNILERFSAQQFPDLHSELNLSSLELGDSALYFCASSVAGTSSYEQYFGPGTRLTVT.

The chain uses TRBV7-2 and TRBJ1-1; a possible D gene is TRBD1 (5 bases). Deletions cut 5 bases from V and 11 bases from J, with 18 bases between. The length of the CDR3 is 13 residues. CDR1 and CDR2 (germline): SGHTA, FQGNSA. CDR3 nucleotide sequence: TGTGCCAGCAGCCCCGGGTGGGGGGTGTCCGCTTTCTTT. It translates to CASSPGWGVSAFF.

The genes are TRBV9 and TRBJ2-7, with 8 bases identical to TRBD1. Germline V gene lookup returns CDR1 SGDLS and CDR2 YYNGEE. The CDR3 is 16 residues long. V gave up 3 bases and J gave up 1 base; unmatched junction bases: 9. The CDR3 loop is CASSAVGQGYSYEQYF. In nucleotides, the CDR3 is TGTGCCAGCAGCGCCGTCGGACAGGGTTATTCCTACGAGCAGTACTTC.

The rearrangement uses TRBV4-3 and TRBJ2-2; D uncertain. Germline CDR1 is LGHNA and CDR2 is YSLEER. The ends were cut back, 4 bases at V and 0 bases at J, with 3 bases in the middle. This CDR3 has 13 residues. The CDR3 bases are TGCGCCAGCAGCCCTACGAACACCGGGGAGCTGTTTTTT. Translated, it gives CASSPTNTGELFF.

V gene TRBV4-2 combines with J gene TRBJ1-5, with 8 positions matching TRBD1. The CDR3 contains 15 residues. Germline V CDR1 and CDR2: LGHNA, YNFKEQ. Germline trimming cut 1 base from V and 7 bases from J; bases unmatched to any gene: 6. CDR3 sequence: CASSQGTGMVQPQHF. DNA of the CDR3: TGTGCCAGCAGCCAAGGGACAGGGATGGTGCAGCCCCAGCATTTT.

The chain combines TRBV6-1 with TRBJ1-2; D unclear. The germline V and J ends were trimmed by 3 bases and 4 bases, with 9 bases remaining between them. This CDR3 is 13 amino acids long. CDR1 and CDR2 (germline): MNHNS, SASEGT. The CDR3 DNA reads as TGTGCCAGCAGTGAGCCGGAGGCCTATGGCTACACCTTC. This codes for CASSEPEAYGYTF.

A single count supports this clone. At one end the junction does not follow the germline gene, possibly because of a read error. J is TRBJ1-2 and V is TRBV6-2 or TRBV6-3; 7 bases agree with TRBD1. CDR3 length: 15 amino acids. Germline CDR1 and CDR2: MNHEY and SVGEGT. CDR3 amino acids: CASSDSLGQAFGYTF. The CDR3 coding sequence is TGTGCCAGCAGTGACTCTCTTGGACAGGCCTTCGGCTACACCTTC.